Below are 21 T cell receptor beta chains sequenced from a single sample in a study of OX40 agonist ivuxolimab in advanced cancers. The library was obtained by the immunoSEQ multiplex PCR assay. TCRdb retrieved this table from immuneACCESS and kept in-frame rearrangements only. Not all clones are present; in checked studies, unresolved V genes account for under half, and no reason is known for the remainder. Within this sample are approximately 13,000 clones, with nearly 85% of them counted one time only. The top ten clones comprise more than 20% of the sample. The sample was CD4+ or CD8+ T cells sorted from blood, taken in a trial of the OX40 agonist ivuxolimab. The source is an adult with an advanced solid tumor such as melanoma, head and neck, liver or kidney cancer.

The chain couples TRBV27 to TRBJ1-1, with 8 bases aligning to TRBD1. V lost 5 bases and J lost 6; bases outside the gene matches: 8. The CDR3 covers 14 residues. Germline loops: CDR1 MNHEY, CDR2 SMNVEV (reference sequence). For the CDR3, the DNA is TGTGCCAGCAGTATCCCGGGACAGGCCGCTGAAGCTTTCTTT. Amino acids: CASSIPGQAAEAFF.

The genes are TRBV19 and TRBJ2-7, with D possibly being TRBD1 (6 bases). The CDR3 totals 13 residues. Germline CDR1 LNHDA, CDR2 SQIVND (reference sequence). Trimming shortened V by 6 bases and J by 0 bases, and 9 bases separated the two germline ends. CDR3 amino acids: CASSRTDSYEQYF. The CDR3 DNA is TGTGCCAGTAGCCGGACAGACTCCTACGAGCAGTACTTC.

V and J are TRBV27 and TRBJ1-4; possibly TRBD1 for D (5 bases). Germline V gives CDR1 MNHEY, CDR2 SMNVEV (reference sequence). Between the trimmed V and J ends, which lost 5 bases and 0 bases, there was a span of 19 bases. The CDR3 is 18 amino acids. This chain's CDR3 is CASSPVGGADPTNEKLFF. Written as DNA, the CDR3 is TGTGCCAGCAGTCCCGTAGGCGGGGCAGACCCAACTAATGAAAAACTGTTTTTT.

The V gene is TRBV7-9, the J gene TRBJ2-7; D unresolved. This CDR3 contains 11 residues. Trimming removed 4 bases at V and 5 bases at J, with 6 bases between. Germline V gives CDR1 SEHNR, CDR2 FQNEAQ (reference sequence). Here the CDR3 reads CASSSGHEQYF. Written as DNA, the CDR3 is TGTGCCAGCAGCTCTGGACACGAGCAGTACTTC.

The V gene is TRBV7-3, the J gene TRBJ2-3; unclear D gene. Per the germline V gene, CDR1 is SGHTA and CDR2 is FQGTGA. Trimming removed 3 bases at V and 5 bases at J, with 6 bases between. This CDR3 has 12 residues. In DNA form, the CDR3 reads TGTGCCAGCAGCTTTACAAGAGATACGCAGTATTTT. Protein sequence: CASSFTRDTQYF.

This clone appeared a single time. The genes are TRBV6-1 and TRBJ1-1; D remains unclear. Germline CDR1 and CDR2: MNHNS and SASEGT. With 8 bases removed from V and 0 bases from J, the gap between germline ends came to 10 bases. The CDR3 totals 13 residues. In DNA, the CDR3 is TGTGCCAGCGTAGCAGGTTTGAACACTGAAGCTTTCTTT. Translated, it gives CASVAGLNTEAFF.

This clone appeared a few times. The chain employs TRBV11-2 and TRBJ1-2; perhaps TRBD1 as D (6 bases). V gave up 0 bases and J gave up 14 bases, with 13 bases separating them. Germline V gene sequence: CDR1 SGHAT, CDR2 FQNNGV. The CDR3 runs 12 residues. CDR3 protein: CASSLDQTQGTF. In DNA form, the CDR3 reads TGTGCCAGCAGCTTAGATCAAACTCAGGGGACCTTC. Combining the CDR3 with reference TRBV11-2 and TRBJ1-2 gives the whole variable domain EAGVAQSPRYKIIEKRQSVAFWCNPISGHATLYWYQQILGQGPKLLIQFQNNGVVDDSQLPKDRFSAERLKGVDSTLKIQPAKLEDSAVYLCASSLDQTQGTFGSGTRLTVV.

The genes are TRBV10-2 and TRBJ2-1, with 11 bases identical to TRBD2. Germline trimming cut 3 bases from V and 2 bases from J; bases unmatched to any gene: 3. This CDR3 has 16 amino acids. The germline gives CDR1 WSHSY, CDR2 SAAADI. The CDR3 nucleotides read TGCGCCAGCAGTGACCTTAGCGGGAGGGCCTACAATGAGCAGTTCTTC. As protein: CASSDLSGRAYNEQFF.

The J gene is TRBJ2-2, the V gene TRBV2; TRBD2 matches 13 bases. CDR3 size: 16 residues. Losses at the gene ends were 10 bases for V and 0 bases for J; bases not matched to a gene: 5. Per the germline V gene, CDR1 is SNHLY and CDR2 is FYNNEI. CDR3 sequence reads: CAKTGLAGTNTGELFF. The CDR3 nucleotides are TGTGCCAAGACGGGACTAGCGGGAACGAACACCGGGGAGCTGTTTTTT.

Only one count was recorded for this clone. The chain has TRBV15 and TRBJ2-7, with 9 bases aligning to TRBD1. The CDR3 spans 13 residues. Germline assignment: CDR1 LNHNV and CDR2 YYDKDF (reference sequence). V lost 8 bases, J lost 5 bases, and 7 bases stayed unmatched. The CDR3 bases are TGTGCCACCCAGGACAGGGGTAACGACGAGCAGTACTTC. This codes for CATQDRGNDEQYF.

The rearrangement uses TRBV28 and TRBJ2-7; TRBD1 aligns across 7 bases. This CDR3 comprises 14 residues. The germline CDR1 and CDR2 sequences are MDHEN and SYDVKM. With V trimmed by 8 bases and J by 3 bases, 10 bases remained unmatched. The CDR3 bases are TGTGCCAGCCTACCCCGGGACAGTTACTACGAGCAGTACTTC. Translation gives CASLPRDSYYEQYF.

CDR3 bases: TGTGCCAGCAGCCAATGGGGTGGACTGATGGAGACCCAGTACTTC. Translation gives CASSQWGGLMETQYF. V gene TRBV16 combines with J gene TRBJ2-5; perhaps TRBD2 as D (5 bases). From germline, CDR1 is KGHSY and CDR2 FQNENV. The V end lost 1 base, the J end lost 5 bases, and 14 bases lay between the germline ends. CDR3 length: 15 residues.

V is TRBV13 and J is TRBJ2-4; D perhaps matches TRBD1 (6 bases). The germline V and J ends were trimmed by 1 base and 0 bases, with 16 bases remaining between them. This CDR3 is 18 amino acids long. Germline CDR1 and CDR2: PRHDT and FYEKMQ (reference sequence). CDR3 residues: CASSLEQGRLIAKNIQYF. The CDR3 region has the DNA TGTGCCAGCAGCTTAGAGCAGGGGAGACTTATAGCCAAAAACATTCAGTACTTC.

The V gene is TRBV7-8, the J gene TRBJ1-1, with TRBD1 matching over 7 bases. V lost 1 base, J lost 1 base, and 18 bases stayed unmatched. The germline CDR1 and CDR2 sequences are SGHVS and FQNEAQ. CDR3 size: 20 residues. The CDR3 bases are TGTGCCAGCAGCTTAGTAAGCTATCGCGGGACAGCCAAAGAGAACACTGAAGCTTTCTTT. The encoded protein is CASSLVSYRGTAKENTEAFF.

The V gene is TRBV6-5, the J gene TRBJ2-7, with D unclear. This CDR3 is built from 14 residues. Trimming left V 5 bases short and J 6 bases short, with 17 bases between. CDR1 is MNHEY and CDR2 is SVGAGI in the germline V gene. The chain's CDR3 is CASSELGPIGEQYF. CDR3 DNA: TGTGCCAGCAGTGAATTAGGACCGATCGGCGAGCAGTACTTC.

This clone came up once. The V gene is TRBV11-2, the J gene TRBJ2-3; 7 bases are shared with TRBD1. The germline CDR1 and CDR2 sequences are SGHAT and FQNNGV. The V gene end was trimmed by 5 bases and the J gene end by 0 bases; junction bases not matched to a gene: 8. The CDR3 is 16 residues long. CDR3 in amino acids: CASSNTGEDSTDTQYF. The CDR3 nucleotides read TGTGCCAGCAGCAATACAGGGGAAGACAGCACAGATACGCAGTATTTT. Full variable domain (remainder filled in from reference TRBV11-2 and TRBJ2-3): EAGVAQSPRYKIIEKRQSVAFWCNPISGHATLYWYQQILGQGPKLLIQFQNNGVVDDSQLPKDRFSAERLKGVDSTLKIQPAKLEDSAVYLCASSNTGEDSTDTQYFGPGTRLTVL.

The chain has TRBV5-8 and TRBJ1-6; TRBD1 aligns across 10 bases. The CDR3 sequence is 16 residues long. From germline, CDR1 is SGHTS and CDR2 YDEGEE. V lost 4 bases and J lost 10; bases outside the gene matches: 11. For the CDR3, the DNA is TGTGCCAGCAGCCTGGCGGGTGGGACAGGGGAATCACCCCTCCACTTT. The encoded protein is CASSLAGGTGESPLHF.

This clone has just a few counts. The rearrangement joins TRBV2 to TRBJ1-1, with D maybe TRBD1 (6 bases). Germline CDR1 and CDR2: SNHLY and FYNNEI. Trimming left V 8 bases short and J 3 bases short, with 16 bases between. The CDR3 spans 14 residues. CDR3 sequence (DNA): TGTGCCAGCGGCCGGGACATGGATCACACTGAAGCTTTCTTT. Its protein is CASGRDMDHTEAFF.

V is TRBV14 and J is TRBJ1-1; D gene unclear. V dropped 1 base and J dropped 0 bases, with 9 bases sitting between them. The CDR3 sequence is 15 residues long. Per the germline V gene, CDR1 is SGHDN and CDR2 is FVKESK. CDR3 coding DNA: TGTGCCAGCAGCCAAGTCGGGCAGTTGAACACTGAAGCTTTCTTT. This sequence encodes CASSQVGQLNTEAFF.

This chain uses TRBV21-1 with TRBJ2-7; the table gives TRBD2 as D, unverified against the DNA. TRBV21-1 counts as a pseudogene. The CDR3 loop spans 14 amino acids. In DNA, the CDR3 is TGTGCCAGCAGCAAAGCGCGGGAGGAGGACGAGCAGTACTTC. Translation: CASSKAREEDEQYF.

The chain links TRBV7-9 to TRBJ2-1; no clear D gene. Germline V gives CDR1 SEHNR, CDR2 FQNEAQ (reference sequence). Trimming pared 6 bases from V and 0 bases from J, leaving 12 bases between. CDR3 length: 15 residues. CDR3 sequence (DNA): TGTGCCAGCAGTCCTTCTGCCGGCTCCTACAATGAGCAGTTCTTC. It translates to CASSPSAGSYNEQFF.